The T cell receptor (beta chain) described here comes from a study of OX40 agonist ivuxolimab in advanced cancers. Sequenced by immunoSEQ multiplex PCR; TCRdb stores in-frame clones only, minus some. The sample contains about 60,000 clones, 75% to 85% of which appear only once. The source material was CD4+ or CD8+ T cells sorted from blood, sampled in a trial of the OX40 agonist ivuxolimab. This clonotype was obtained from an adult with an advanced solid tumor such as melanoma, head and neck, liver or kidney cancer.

CDR3 nucleotides: TGTGCCAGTAGTATAGGCCCCCTCCGGACAGGGAAGGGTCAGCCCCAGCATTTT. This gives the protein CASSIGPLRTGKGQPQHF. This chain links TRBV19 with TRBJ1-5, with 8 bases that match TRBD1. This CDR3 region has 18 residues. V gave up 1 base and J gave up 6 bases; unmatched junction bases: 14. Per germline, CDR1 LNHDA and CDR2 SQIVND (reference sequence).